This T cell receptor (beta chain) is drawn from a study of blood T cell repertoires in COVID-19. As for the study in general: Collection of acute and convalescent COVID-19 samples took place in the United States, Italy and Spain. Sample material is recorded as cDNA or gDNA derived from T cells, B-cell-depleted T cells, or PBMCs.

Methods used by the authors: Amplification of reference gene primers provided the estimated nucleated cell counts. This table comes from immunoSEQ multiplex PCR, and its TCRdb copy is limited to in-frame clones, with some not included. V and J calls plus clone size are reproduced from that table; the DNA served to infer D and trimming. The sample contains 250,000 or so clones, about 70% of which appear only once. The V segment lost 4 bases and the J segment 1 base; nucleotides outside the gene matches: 8. CDR3 length: 17 amino acids. Germline V gene sequence: CDR1 SGHNT, CDR2 YYREEE (reference sequence).

The sequence was collected from a woman older than 75 with acute or convalescent COVID-19. This chain uses TRBV5-4 with TRBJ2-4, with 10 positions matching TRBD1. The source material was peripheral blood. CDR3 sequence (DNA): TGTGCCAGCAGCGACCCGGACAGGGGGTTGGCCAAAAACATTCAGTACTTC. Translation gives CASSDPDRGLAKNIQYF.